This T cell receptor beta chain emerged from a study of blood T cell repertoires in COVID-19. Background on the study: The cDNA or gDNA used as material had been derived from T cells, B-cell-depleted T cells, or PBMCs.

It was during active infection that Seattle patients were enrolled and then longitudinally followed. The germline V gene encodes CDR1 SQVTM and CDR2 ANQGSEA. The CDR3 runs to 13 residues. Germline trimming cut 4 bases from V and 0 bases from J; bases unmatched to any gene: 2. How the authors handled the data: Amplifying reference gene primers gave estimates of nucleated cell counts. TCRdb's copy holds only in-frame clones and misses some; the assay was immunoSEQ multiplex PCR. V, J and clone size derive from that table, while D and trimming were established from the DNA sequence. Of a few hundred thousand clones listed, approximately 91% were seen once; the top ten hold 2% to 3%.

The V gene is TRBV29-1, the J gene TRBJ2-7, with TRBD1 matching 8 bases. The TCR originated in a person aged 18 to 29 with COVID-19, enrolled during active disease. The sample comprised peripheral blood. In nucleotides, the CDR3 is TGCAGCGTTGGACAGGGGCACTCCTACGAGCAGTACTTC. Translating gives CSVGQGHSYEQYF.